The sequence of this T cell receptor beta chain was determined in a study of CD8+CD57+ T cells in acquired aplastic anemia. Overall study: For CD4+ cells, healthy donors had an average of roughly 11 million reads. Findings of the study overall: Patients and controls shared under 35 CD8+ CDR3 sequences, highly expressed in patients.

The CDR3 sequence is 13 residues long. From germline, CDR1 is SNHLY and CDR2 FYNNEI. Genomic DNA templated the TCR beta VDJ and CDR3 profiling. TCRdb passed the reads through MiXCR, listing each CDR3 protein once. In the table there are 200,000 to 250,000 distinct CDR3 sequences, roughly 35% of which are singletons. A word on this clonotype: The antigen is unknown. An end of the junction does not agree with germline; a read error may underlie this.

This chain uses TRBV2 with TRBJ1-2, with D maybe TRBD1 (5 bases). The receptor was isolated from a human donor in good health, serving as a control. The specimen was sorted CD4+, CD8+, or CD8+CD57+ T cells (not recorded which) from PBMCs. The CDR3 loop is CASSEGRDYDYTF. The CDR3 nucleotides are TGTGCCAGCAGTGAGGGACGAGACTATGACTACACCTTC.